This TCR beta chain was identified during a study of blood T cells in healthy people across ages. From germline, CDR1 is SQVTM and CDR2 ANQGSEA. The CDR3 length is 13 residues. Trimming left V 0 bases short and J 4 bases short, with 9 bases between. This clonotype was seen a few times. Its antigen is currently unknown. Findings and limits, study-wide: Not knowing donor CMV status may have confounded expanded clonotype changes. Those diversity estimates obtained from one million T cells were thought to be underestimates.

Primers used in a second PCR of about 6 to 12 cycles were a sample-barcoded 5' primer and a J-beta primer mix. The template-switch adaptor was a 5' adaptor with 12 random nucleotides. It tagged each cDNA molecule. TCRdb itself ran the 5' RACE reads through MiXCR, one entry per CDR3 protein. The profile shows over 1,500,000 distinct CDR3 sequences, about two fifths of them singletons. The rearrangement links TRBV29-1 to TRBJ1-2; D remains unclear. Sequencing used blood. The source of this sequence is a human donor in good health. CDR3 coding DNA: TGCAGCGTTGAAGAGCCCCAGACCTATGGCTACACCTTC. Translation: CSVEEPQTYGYTF.